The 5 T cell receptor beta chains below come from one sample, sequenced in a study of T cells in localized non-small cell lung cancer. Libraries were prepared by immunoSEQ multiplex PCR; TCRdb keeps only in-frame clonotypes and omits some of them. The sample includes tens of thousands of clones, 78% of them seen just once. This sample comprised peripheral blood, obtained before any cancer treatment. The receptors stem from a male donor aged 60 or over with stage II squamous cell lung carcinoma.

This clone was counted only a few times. CDR3 bases: TGTGCCTGGAGCGAACTAGCGGGGGAGGCTCAAGAGACCCAGTACTTC. Its protein product is CAWSELAGEAQETQYF. The genes are TRBV30 and TRBJ2-5, with 11 bases identical to TRBD2. The V segment lost 3 bases and the J segment 2 bases; nucleotides outside the gene matches: 8. From germline, CDR1 is GTSNPN and CDR2 SVGIG (reference sequence). The CDR3 is made up of 16 amino acids.

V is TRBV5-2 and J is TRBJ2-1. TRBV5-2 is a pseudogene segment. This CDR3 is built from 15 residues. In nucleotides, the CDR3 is TGTGCCAGCAGCAGCAGCTTACTCTCCTACAATGAGCAGTTCTTC. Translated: CASSSSLLSYNEQFF.

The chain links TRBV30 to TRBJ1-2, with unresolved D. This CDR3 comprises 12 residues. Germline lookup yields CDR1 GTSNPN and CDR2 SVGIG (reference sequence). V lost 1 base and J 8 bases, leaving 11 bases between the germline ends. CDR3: CAWSDREMGYTF. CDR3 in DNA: TGTGCCTGGAGTGACAGAGAAATGGGCTACACCTTC.

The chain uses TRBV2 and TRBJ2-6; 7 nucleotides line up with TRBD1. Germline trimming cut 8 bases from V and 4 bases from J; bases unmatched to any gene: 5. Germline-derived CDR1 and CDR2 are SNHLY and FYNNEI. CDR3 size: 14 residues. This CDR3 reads CASGTGAGANVLTF. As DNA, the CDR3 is TGTGCCAGCGGTACAGGGGCCGGGGCCAACGTCCTGACTTTC.

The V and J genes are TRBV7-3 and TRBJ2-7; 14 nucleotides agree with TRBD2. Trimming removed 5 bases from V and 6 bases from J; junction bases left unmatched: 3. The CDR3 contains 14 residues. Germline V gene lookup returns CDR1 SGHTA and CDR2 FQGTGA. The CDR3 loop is CASSTGLAGGEQYF. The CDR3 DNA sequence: TGTGCCAGCAGCACCGGACTAGCGGGGGGCGAGCAGTACTTC.